The following is a TCR beta chain sequence with its context. Antigen unknown. Total RNA input per TCR library was around 3,500 ng. TCRdb derives one entry per CDR3 protein from the 5' RACE reads, leaving out DNA. Here the sample table reports approximately 400,000 distinct CDR3 sequences. The data derive from a study of monozygotic twins with inflammatory bowel disease. Study conclusions and caveats: Patient-to-patient differences in immunosuppressive treatment may have added variability to the repertoires.

Germline V gives CDR1 MNHEY, CDR2 SVGEGT. This CDR3 has 16 amino acids. Sequenced material: blood. The TCR originated in a human donor with ulcerative colitis or Crohn's disease, or a healthy co-twin of an affected twin (not recorded which). The rearrangement links TRBV6-2 or TRBV6-3 to TRBJ1-5; TCRdb's D gene call, TRBD1, goes unchecked for lack of DNA. The CDR3 sequence: CASSFTGQGRYQPQHF.